A selection of T cell receptor beta chains follows, all from one sample in a study of response to subunit inactivated influenza vaccine. TCRdb used MiXCR to reprocess the RT-PCR reads, holding one entry per CDR3 protein. This sample has fewer than 800,000 distinct CDR3 sequences; approximately 14% occur once, and the top ten carry roughly 10%. Sequencing was performed on PBMCs from blood, taken 12 days after vaccination. The receptors originated from a man in his forties or fifties who received an inactivated influenza vaccine. The CDR3 runs from the conserved cysteine through the conserved F or W. The order of the fields is clone size, V gene, J gene, D gene, CDR3 DNA, CDR3 protein. A D gene is named only where the DNA matches it firmly. Only part of the rows carry a size: once, few, many, or a class if the clone is expanded.

>.|TRBV4-1|TRBJ1-3|.
TGCGCCAGCAGTCATGAGGGGGCTGGAAACACCATATATTTT
CASSHEGAGNTIYF
>many|TRBV10-3|TRBJ2-5|TRBD1
TGTGCCATCAAGCGGACAGGGGAAGAGACCCAGTACTTC
CAIKRTGEETQYF
>few|TRBV5-1|TRBJ1-5|.
TGCGCCAGCAGCTTCAATGGCCAGGGAAGTCAGCCCCAGCATTTT
CASSFNGQGSQPQHF
>.|TRBV28|TRBJ2-6|.
TGTGCCACCACCCCGCGGGGCTCTGGGGCCAACGTCCTGACTTTC
CATTPRGSGANVLTF
>many|TRBV12-3/TRBV12-4|TRBJ2-7|.
TGTGCCAGCAGTTTTTCTCCGTACGAGCAGTACTTC
CASSFSPYEQYF
>.|TRBV29-1|TRBJ2-7|.
TGCAGCGTTGCCGCCGGCCCCTACGAGCAGTACTTC
CSVAAGPYEQYF
>many|TRBV12-3/TRBV12-4|TRBJ2-2|.
TGTGCCAGCAGTCCAGGGGCGGGCGGGGAGCTGTTTTTT
CASSPGAGGELFF
>.|TRBV29-1|TRBJ2-1|TRBD2
TGCAGCATCCTTCCCGAGGGCGGGAGACCGAATGAGCAGTTCTTC
CSILPEGGRPNEQFF
>few|TRBV27|TRBJ1-1|.
TGTGCCAGCAGTTTATATGGGTGGACCACTGAAGCTTTCTTT
CASSLYGWTTEAFF
>.|TRBV14|TRBJ2-2|TRBD1
TGTGCCAGCAGCCAGGGACAGGGGTGGAACACCGGGGAGCTGTTTTTT
CASSQGQGWNTGELFF
>.|TRBV7-9|TRBJ2-1|.
TGTGCCAGCAGCGGTGACGTACGGCCGTTCTTC
CASSGDVRPFF
>few|TRBV19|TRBJ1-2|.
TGTGCCAGTAGAGCCCTCCAGGGCAACTATGGCTACACCTTC
CASRALQGNYGYTF
>.|TRBV28|TRBJ1-3|.
TGTGCCATGGGCCCTGGGCTCCAGGGATGGGGATCTGGAAACACCATATATTTT
CAMGPGLQGWGSGNTIYF
>few|TRBV9|TRBJ2-1|.
TGTGCCAGCAGCGTCGGAGGGGGCCTGGACAATGAGCAGTTCTTC
CASSVGGGLDNEQFF
>.|TRBV27|TRBJ1-1|TRBD1
TGTGCCACCTCCTACAGCAGGGGGACTACTGAAGCTTTCTTT
CATSYSRGTTEAFF
>few|TRBV10-3|TRBJ1-4|.
TGTGCCATCAGGGGCACAGGGACAACTAATGAAAAACTGTTTTTT
CAIRGTGTTNEKLFF
>.|TRBV7-9|TRBJ2-3|TRBD2
TGTGCCAGCAGCTGGAAGACTAGCGGGGACAGCACAGATACGCAGTATTTT
CASSWKTSGDSTDTQYF
>.|TRBV6-1|TRBJ1-1|.
TGTGCCAGCAGGCGGAACATGAACACTGAAGCTTTCTTT
CASRRNMNTEAFF
>few|TRBV20-1|TRBJ2-3|TRBD2
TGCAGTGCTAGAGGCCCACTAGCGGGGGTTGGGACAGATACGCAGTATTTT
CSARGPLAGVGTDTQYF
>.|TRBV6-8|TRBJ2-5|.
TGTGCCAGCAGTGAGGGACCCCTTCGGAGGGAGACCCAGTACTTC
CASSEGPLRRETQYF
>few|TRBV28|TRBJ2-7|.
TGTGCCAGCAGTTTTCTCTCCGATGGGGGAACTAGCTCCTACGAGCAGTACTTC
CASSFLSDGGTSSYEQYF
>.|TRBV3-1|TRBJ1-4|.
TGTGCCAGCAGCCAAGCTGGGGAAAAACTGTTTTTT
CASSQAGEKLFF
>.|TRBV12-3/TRBV12-4|TRBJ2-1|TRBD2
TGTGCCAGCAGCGGGGGGAAGCGGGAATACAATGAGCAGTTCTTC
CASSGGKREYNEQFF
>few|TRBV11-2|TRBJ2-7|TRBD1
TGTGCCAGCAGCTTAGCGACAGGGTATTACGAGCAGTACTTC
CASSLATGYYEQYF
>few|TRBV15|TRBJ1-6|.
TGTGCCACCAGCAGAGATCTGGACAACTCACCCCTCCACTTT
CATSRDLDNSPLHF
>.|TRBV20-1|TRBJ2-1|TRBD1
TGCAGTGCCCAAAACCGGGACAGGGGCTATGAGCAGTTCTTC
CSAQNRDRGYEQFF
>few|TRBV4-1|TRBJ2-2|.
TGCGCCAGCAGCCCCCTGCGCGATGGGACCGGGGAGCTGTTTTTT
CASSPLRDGTGELFF
>.|TRBV15|TRBJ2-2|.
TGTGCCACCAGCAACCGACAACCGGGATTGAATATAGGCGGGGAGCTGTTTTTT
CATSNRQPGLNIGGELFF
>.|TRBV20-1|TRBJ2-1|.
TGCAGTGCTAGACCCATTGGGAGGCAGGGGTTCTTCGATGAGCAGTTCTTC
CSARPIGRQGFFDEQFF
>.|TRBV28|TRBJ2-1|.
TGTGCCAGCAGTGACGGACGGGACTCCTACAATGAGCAGTTCTTC
CASSDGRDSYNEQFF
>.|TRBV11-2|TRBJ2-3|.
TGTGCCAGCAGCTTGGGACGGATGAGCACAGATACGCAGTATTTT
CASSLGRMSTDTQYF
>few|TRBV29-1|TRBJ1-3|TRBD1
TGCAGCGTTGAGGGGACAGGGGGAAACACCATATATTTT
CSVEGTGGNTIYF
>few|TRBV24-1|TRBJ2-1|TRBD2
TGTGCCACCAGTGCCGGTAGCGGGAGTTTCGATGAGCAGTTCTTC
CATSAGSGSFDEQFF
>many|TRBV7-9|TRBJ2-3|.
TGTGCCAGCAGCCCCGGAGACAGGAGAACAGATACGCAGTATTTT
CASSPGDRRTDTQYF
>.|TRBV7-8|TRBJ2-7|.
TGTGCCAGCAGCCAAAGACAGAGTGGCTACGAGCAGTACTTC
CASSQRQSGYEQYF
>many|TRBV4-2|TRBJ2-7|TRBD2
TGTGCCAGCAGCCAAGATATGCTAGCGGCTTCCTACGAGCAGTACTTC
CASSQDMLAASYEQYF
>many|TRBV2|TRBJ2-1|.
TGTGCCAGCAGTGCTCAGGGGGGTCTCTCCTACAATGAGCAGTTCTTC
CASSAQGGLSYNEQFF
>many|TRBV18|TRBJ2-4|.
TGTGCCAGCTCACCGGGGAGCGCGCAGGATATGGCCAAAAACATTCAGTACTTC
CASSPGSAQDMAKNIQYF
>.|TRBV11-2|TRBJ2-1|.
TGTGCCAGCAGCTTAGGCGGAGGAGGGGCAGTCCAGCAGTTCTTC
CASSLGGGGAVQQFF
>few|TRBV20-1|TRBJ2-3|TRBD2
TGCAGTGCTAGAAGGCTAGCGGGAGGGAGATCAAATACGCAGTATTTT
CSARRLAGGRSNTQYF
>many|TRBV7-2|TRBJ2-7|TRBD2
TGTGCCAGCAGCACCTCCCGGAGACTAGCGGGAGCCGAGCAGTACTTC
CASSTSRRLAGAEQYF
>.|TRBV20-1|TRBJ1-5|.
TGCAGTGCTAGGGGGGGGCATCAGCCCCAGCATTTT
CSARGGHQPQHF
>few|TRBV6-1|TRBJ2-4|.
TGTGCCAGCAGGATCGGCCCACAGAACATTCAGTACTTC
CASRIGPQNIQYF
>.|TRBV7-9|TRBJ1-1|.
TGTGCCAGCAGCTTAGAAGGCCGTGAAGCTTTCTTT
CASSLEGREAFF
>few|TRBV20-1|TRBJ1-5|.
TGCAGTGCTAGAGATTGGAAGGGTAGCAATCAGCCCCAGCATTTT
CSARDWKGSNQPQHF
>many|TRBV28|TRBJ2-6|TRBD1
TGTGCCAGCAGAATGTCGGACAGGGTGCGCTCTGGGGCCAACGTCCTGACTTTC
CASRMSDRVRSGANVLTF
>.|TRBV21-1|TRBJ1-5|.
TGTGCCAGCAGCAAAAGGGGACAGGCCAGTCAGCCCCAGCATTTT
CASSKRGQASQPQHF
>few|TRBV27|TRBJ2-1|TRBD2
TGTGCCAGCAGTTTATCCGGGACTAGCACTCAGTTCTTC
CASSLSGTSTQFF
>.|TRBV5-1|TRBJ2-7|.
TGCGCCAGCAGGACCGCGGCGACCTACGAGCAGTACTTC
CASRTAATYEQYF
>.|TRBV5-1|TRBJ1-2|TRBD1
TGCGCCAGCAGCCCGGGACAGGGGCTCCACTATGGCTACACCTTC
CASSPGQGLHYGYTF
>many|TRBV7-2|TRBJ1-5|.
TGTGCCAGCAGCTTGTTCCAGGGTGCTCATCAGCCCCAGCATTTT
CASSLFQGAHQPQHF
>many|TRBV13|TRBJ2-1|TRBD1
TGTGCCAGCAGCTTAGGCCCCGGGACAGGATTTAAAGAGCAGTTCTTC
CASSLGPGTGFKEQFF
>few|TRBV29-1|TRBJ2-2|.
TGCAGCGTTTTAATCGGCCCACCCACCGGGGAGCTGTTTTTT
CSVLIGPPTGELFF
>.|TRBV15|TRBJ1-5|.
TGTGCCACCAGCAAAACATTCGGGCAGACTCCCAATCAGCCCCAGCATTTT
CATSKTFGQTPNQPQHF
>few|TRBV6-2/TRBV6-3|TRBJ2-1|.
TGTGCCAGCAGTTACCCCTTACCGACGGTCAGCTCCTACAATGAGCAGTTCTTC
CASSYPLPTVSSYNEQFF
>few|TRBV2|TRBJ1-2|.
TGTGCCAGCTCTGTCAGACAGGTTAACTATGGCTACACCTTC
CASSVRQVNYGYTF
>.|TRBV7-9|TRBJ2-7|.
TGTGCCAGCAGCTTGGGGGGGGCACGGGACGAGCAGTACTTC
CASSLGGARDEQYF
>.|TRBV5-1|TRBJ1-1|.
TGCGCCAGCAGCTTGGAATACGGACCGAACACTGAAGCTTTCTTT
CASSLEYGPNTEAFF
>.|TRBV29-1|TRBJ2-5|.
TGCAGCTCAGGGGGGCAGTGGGAGACCCAGTACTTC
CSSGGQWETQYF